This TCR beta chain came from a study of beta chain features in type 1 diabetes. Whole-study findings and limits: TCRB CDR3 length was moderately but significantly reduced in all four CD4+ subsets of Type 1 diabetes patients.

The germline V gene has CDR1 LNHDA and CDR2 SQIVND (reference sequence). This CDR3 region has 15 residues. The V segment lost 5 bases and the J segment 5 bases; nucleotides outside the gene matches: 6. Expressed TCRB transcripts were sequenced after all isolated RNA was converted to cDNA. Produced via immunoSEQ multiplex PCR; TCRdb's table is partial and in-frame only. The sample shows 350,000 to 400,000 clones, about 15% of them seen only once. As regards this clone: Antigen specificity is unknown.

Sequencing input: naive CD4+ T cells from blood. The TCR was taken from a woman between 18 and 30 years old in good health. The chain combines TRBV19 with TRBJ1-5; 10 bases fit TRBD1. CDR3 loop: CASSPWDRGHQPQHF. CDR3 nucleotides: TGTGCCAGTAGTCCCTGGGACAGGGGACATCAGCCCCAGCATTTT.